The clone carrying this TCR beta chain was recorded only once. Its antigen remains unidentified. The protocol was immunoSEQ multiplex PCR, while the TCRdb copy is restricted to in-frame clones and leaves out a portion. The table records approximately 230,000 clones, about 90% of them present only once. This specimen belongs to a study of cytomegalovirus exposure and HLA in healthy donors. Study background: The approximately 110 validation repertoires and the approximately 640 first-cohort repertoires shared a platform, a later analysis reported.

V was clipped by 5 bases and J by 4 bases, with 17 bases between them. This CDR3 comprises 15 residues. Germline V gene sequence: CDR1 MNHEY, CDR2 SVGAGI. Regarding the study as a whole: High sensitivity and specificity were reportedly achieved when the classifier diagnosed cytomegalovirus status. Altogether, 150 or so TCR beta chains were recorded as cytomegalovirus-associated. That first-cohort TCR clusters tended to co-occur in the approximately 110 validation repertoires was found in a later analysis.

This TCR was sampled from a man aged 18 to 30 in good health and CMV-seropositive. V is TRBV6-5 and J is TRBJ1-2; D gene uncertain. Specimen: PBMCs. The CDR3 region is CASSRARGGGYGYTF. The DNA of the CDR3 is TGTGCCAGCAGTAGGGCGCGGGGTGGAGGCTATGGCTACACCTTC.